This is a list of T cell receptor beta chains from one sample in a study of CD8+ T cells in alopecia areata. The data were produced by immunoSEQ multiplex PCR, yet TCRdb's version contains in-frame clones alone and is incomplete. The sample lists about 37,000 clones, nearly 55% seen once, with about 1.8% in the top ten. The sequenced material came from CD4+ Tregs sorted from blood. The receptors were sampled from a human donor with alopecia areata. CDR3s include the opening cysteine and the closing phenylalanine or tryptophan. A D gene is named only where the DNA matches it firmly. Clone sizes are given selectively: once, few, many, or a class where the clone is expanded.

V	length	J	D	size	DNA	CDR3
TRBV10-3	15	TRBJ1-1	TRBD1	NA	TGTGCCATCAGCAGGGGGGGGATAGAGAACACTGAAGCTTTCTTT	CAISRGGIENTEAFF
TRBV7-2	15	TRBJ2-1	TRBD2	medium-sized	TGTGCCAGCAGCTCTGTAGCGGGGGAGGGGAATGAGCAGTTCTTC	CASSSVAGEGNEQFF
TRBV6-6	14	TRBJ2-2	NA	few	TGTGCCAGCAGTTACCGTCAGGACACCGGGGAGCTGTTTTTT	CASSYRQDTGELFF
TRBV11-2	12	TRBJ1-6	NA	NA	TGTGCCAGCAGCCCAGGGGATTCACCCCTCCACTTT	CASSPGDSPLHF
TRBV5-1	17	TRBJ2-1	TRBD2	NA	TGCGCCAGCAGCTGGTTAAAGGCGGGAGGCCCTGGCAATGAGCAGTTCTTC	CASSWLKAGGPGNEQFF
TRBV5-1	15	TRBJ2-1	NA	few	TGCGCCAGCAGCTTGTCGGGGGGCGGCTACAATGAGCAGTTCTTC	CASSLSGGGYNEQFF
TRBV5-4	14	TRBJ2-2	TRBD2	few	TGTGCCAGCAGCTTCGCGGGAGTTGACGGGGAGCTGTTTTTT	CASSFAGVDGELFF
TRBV5-1	13	TRBJ1-2	NA	NA	TGCGCCAGCCGCTGGGGGGACAACTATGGCTACACCTTC	CASRWGDNYGYTF
TRBV6-5	12	TRBJ1-2	TRBD1	few	TGTGCCAGCAGAACAGGGGGCTATGGCTACACCTTC	CASRTGGYGYTF
TRBV19	12	TRBJ2-2	NA	NA	TGTGCCAGTAGTATAGAGAACGGGGAGCTGTTTTTT	CASSIENGELFF
TRBV29-1	15	TRBJ2-1	NA	NA	TGCAGCGTTGTCTTTGGGGGTAGCTCCTACAATGAGCAGTTCTTC	CSVVFGGSSYNEQFF
TRBV15	15	TRBJ1-5	NA	few	TGTGCCACCAGCAGAGATAACGTGGGCAATCAGCCCCAGCATTTT	CATSRDNVGNQPQHF
TRBV4-1	15	TRBJ2-2	NA	NA	TGCGCCAGCAGCCAAGCGCAGGGGAGCACCGGGGAGCTGTTTTTT	CASSQAQGSTGELFF
TRBV5-1	15	TRBJ2-7	TRBD2	few	TGCGCCAGCAGCTTGGTGGCGGGAGGGCCGTACGAGCAGTACTTC	CASSLVAGGPYEQYF
TRBV7-2	12	TRBJ2-3	NA	medium-sized	TGTGCCAGCAGCCCGGGGTTCTATACGCAGTATTTT	CASSPGFYTQYF
TRBV5-1	18	TRBJ2-1	TRBD2	few	TGCGCCAGCAGCTTTGCTAGCGGTTTAAGAGGATCCTACAATGAGCAGTTCTTC	CASSFASGLRGSYNEQFF
TRBV7-9	14	TRBJ2-2	NA	NA	TGTGCCAGCAGCTTAGGACGGAACACCGGGGAGCTGTTTTTT	CASSLGRNTGELFF
TRBV6-5	12	TRBJ1-2	NA	NA	TGTGCCAGCAGTTATGGGGGGCGCGGCTACACCTTC	CASSYGGRGYTF
TRBV4-3	15	TRBJ2-4	NA	NA	TGCGCCAGCAGCCAAGCTGGGACCCCCAAAAACATTCAGTACTTC	CASSQAGTPKNIQYF
TRBV27	13	TRBJ1-3	NA	NA	TGTGCCAGCATAAGCGACTCTGGAAACACCATATATTTT	CASISDSGNTIYF
TRBV5-1	14	TRBJ2-7	NA	NA	TGCGCCAGCAGCCCTATCGCGGGGGCTGGGGAGCAGTACTTC	CASSPIAGAGEQYF
TRBV29-1	14	TRBJ1-1	TRBD1	NA	TGCAGCGTGCGGGGGGGACAGAGCTACACTGAAGCTTTCTTT	CSVRGGQSYTEAFF
TRBV6-6	15	TRBJ1-3	TRBD1	NA	TGTGCCAGCAGTCTAACAGGGGGCCGTGGAAACACCATATATTTT	CASSLTGGRGNTIYF
TRBV5-1	15	TRBJ2-7	TRBD1	NA	TGCGCCAGCAGCCCACCCATCAGGGGGTCCTACGAGCAGTACTTC	CASSPPIRGSYEQYF
TRBV7-2	15	TRBJ2-1	NA	NA	TGTGCCAGCAGCTTAGAAGGGACACCCTACAATGAGCAGTTCTTC	CASSLEGTPYNEQFF
TRBV18	14	TRBJ2-2	NA	NA	TGTGCCAGCTCACCACCGAACTCAGCGGGGGAGCTGTTTTTT	CASSPPNSAGELFF
TRBV2	15	TRBJ1-1	TRBD1	NA	TGTGCCAGCCGGAAAGGGGACGAGGGGGCCACTGAAGCTTTCTTT	CASRKGDEGATEAFF
TRBV9	15	TRBJ1-2	TRBD1	once	TGTGCCAGCAGCGGCCGGACAGGGTATGGAAGGGGCTACACCTTC	CASSGRTGYGRGYTF
TRBV25-1	13	TRBJ1-2	NA	once	TGTGCCAGCAGACGCTCAGGGACCTATGGCTACACCTTC	CASRRSGTYGYTF
TRBV2	13	TRBJ1-5	NA	few	TGTGCCAGCAATCTACAGGGAGCGGAGCCCCAGCATTTT	CASNLQGAEPQHF
TRBV7-2	15	TRBJ1-6	NA	NA	TGTGCCAGCAGCTCAAACAGCCTCGGGAATTCACCCCTCCACTTT	CASSSNSLGNSPLHF
TRBV6-1	11	TRBJ2-5	NA	NA	TGTGCCACCCAGAGAGAAGAGACCCAGTACTTC	CATQREETQYF
TRBV19	13	TRBJ2-2	NA	NA	TGTGCCAGTAGTATCCGGGGACCCGGGGAGCTGTTTTTT	CASSIRGPGELFF